This paragraph covers one TCR beta chain sequence. This sample was included in a study of T-cell reconstitution after alpha-beta-depleted transplantation in children. This CDR3 is built from 16 residues. Looked up from germline, CDR1 is MNHEY and CDR2 is SVGAGI. V shed 6 bases, J shed 4 bases, and the junction held 13 bases outside the gene matches. As it was prepared, the TCRbeta library received unique molecular identifiers. MiXCR was run by TCRdb on the PCR reads, yielding one entry per CDR3 protein. The table shows about 500,000 distinct CDR3 sequences, with about 31% occurring only once. The sequences come from PBMCs from the stem cell graft donor, collected from the stem cell graft. The chain joins TRBV6-5 to TRBJ2-3, with 7 bases that match TRBD1. The receptor's source is a human donor who donated a stem cell graft to a child with aplastic anemia. The CDR3 loop is CASSLNLGGASDTQYF. CDR3 DNA sequence: TGTGCCAGCAGCTTAAACCTAGGGGGCGCGTCAGATACGCAGTATTTT.